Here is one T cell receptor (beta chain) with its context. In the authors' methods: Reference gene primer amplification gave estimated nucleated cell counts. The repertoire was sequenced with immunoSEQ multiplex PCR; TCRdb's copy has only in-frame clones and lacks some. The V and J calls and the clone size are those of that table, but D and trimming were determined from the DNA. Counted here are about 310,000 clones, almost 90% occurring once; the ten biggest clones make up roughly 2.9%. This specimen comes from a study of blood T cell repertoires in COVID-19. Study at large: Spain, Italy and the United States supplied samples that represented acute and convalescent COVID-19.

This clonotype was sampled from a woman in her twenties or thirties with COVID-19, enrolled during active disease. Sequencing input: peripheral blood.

The chain's CDR3 is CAISELAGGVMSGTGELFF. CDR3 nucleotide sequence: TGTGCCATCAGTGAACTAGCGGGAGGAGTGATGAGTGGCACCGGGGAGCTGTTTTTT. The chain links TRBV10-3 to TRBJ2-2; 12 bases align to TRBD2. J gave up 4 bases and V 3 bases, and 12 bases lay outside the gene matches. The germline V gene encodes CDR1 ENHRY and CDR2 SYGVKD. The CDR3 has 19 amino acids.